This T cell receptor beta chain was identified in a study of cytomegalovirus exposure and HLA in healthy donors (dated by TCRdb to 2016 to 2017). Turning to the overall study: An earlier analysis of approximately 590 of the donors reported 250 to 350 Gb of sequence data and around 110 million unique TCR beta sequences from about 179 million T cells. In a later analysis, previously published TCR beta repertoires from fewer than 750 donors were re-analyzed and high-resolution HLA genotyping was added so that TCR occurrence patterns could be studied. HLA typing included class I and class II loci at four-digit resolution. To predict cytomegalovirus infection status, the study combined high-throughput TCR immunosequencing, statistical association of individual TCRs with disease status, and machine learning. The study aimed to test whether cataloging public T cell receptors could reveal signatures of past pathogen exposure. A separate validation cohort of more than 100 different subjects was used in addition to the approximately 700-subject first cohort. Across approximately 420 genotyped donors of the cohort, an average of about 240,000 unique TCR beta nucleotide sequences per donor were sequenced, and approximately 17% of those sequences were non-productive. Using immunosequencing, the study profiled T cell repertoires from some 670 subjects and related those repertoires to cytomegalovirus serostatus. An earlier analysis of 587 of the donors used high-throughput TCR beta sequencing to judge whether each TCR beta V gene segment behaved as functional or pseudogenic. Every discovery cohort repertoire had been produced on one sequencing platform. Roughly five DR-DQ haplotypes were handled as single units for association and clustering because linkage in the cohort was strong. A later genetic analysis used genome-wide SNP genotypes for about 60% of the roughly 670 donors, treating that subset as a discovery cohort. Typing coverage differed by locus: A, B, C, DRB1 and DQB1 were typed in about 620-630 donors, DQA1 in 522, DPA1 in 600 to 610, and DPB1 in approximately 450. Around 330 gigabases of sequencing data and 75 million to 85 million unique TCR sequences made up an early release that covered about 640 HLA-typed donors. Donor age, sex, ethnicity and CMV serostatus were compiled alongside the repertoire data. Rather than using new phenotypic data, the later analysis identified candidate immune exposures from TCR beta sequences and from how often those sequences occurred across donors. Of the roughly 400 genotyped donors, roughly 80% fell in the genetic ancestry cluster associated with self-reported Caucasian donors.

What the study reported, not specific to this receptor: Across donors, most TCR sequences were observed very rarely, whereas some public TCRs were present in many individuals. In a later analysis, HLA-associated TCR beta chains were found to be more clonally expanded and to have lower generation probabilities than equally common non-associated chains. The authors suggested that the approach could potentially be generalized to other disease states and immunological phenotypes. CMV serostatus was the only immune exposure information available for the cohort. Because counts were too low, roughly 16 rarely observed V segments, including chromosome 9 orphons, were left out of the earlier analysis of a few hundred of the donors. Strong co-occurrence of HLA alleles, especially DR and DQ, made assigning TCR associations to individual alleles difficult. In an earlier analysis of fewer than 750 of the donors, most TCR beta V segments were observed in productive rearrangements about 90% or about 30% of the time, broadly matching IMGT annotations. According to a later genetic analysis, donors in an Asian-associated ancestry cluster had fewer N-insertions in productive TCRs than the approximately 610-donor mean. V-gene and J-gene trimming of TCR beta chains was associated with a missense DCLRE1C variant in a later genetic analysis, and the association was replicated in an independent cohort. In a later analysis, TCR association rates were found to vary across HLA loci, with the most associated TCRs seen for DRB1 alleles and the fewest for HLA-C alleles. Correlated functional status among segregating V segments might be attributable to linkage disequilibrium, but an unknown experimental factor could not be ruled out. The study listed over 150 TCR beta chains as associated with cytomegalovirus. According to a later analysis, parvovirus B19, influenza, CMV and Epstein-Barr virus appeared linked to several top co-occurrence clusters. Specific HLA alleles were associated with roughly 16,000 TCR beta sequences at a false discovery rate of 0.05 in a later analysis. A later analysis found that most CMV-associated TCR beta chains appeared HLA-restricted, with HLA associations seemingly driven largely by CMV exposure. Cytomegalovirus status was reported to be diagnosed by the classifier with high specificity and sensitivity in both the original and validation cohorts. Because HLA typing was missing for some donors at each locus, association tests included only the typed subset. A few of the identified cytomegalovirus-associated TCR beta chains were confirmed in vitro to be specific for cytomegalovirus antigens. Only TCR beta chains were sequenced in this cohort, and the absence of alpha or paired-chain data limited detectable features. A further reported finding was that TCR beta sequences accurately predicted the HLA-A and HLA-B alleles for most subjects in the first cohort. The sequencing pipeline was judged likely to have produced a cluster of highly shared sequence variants as a technical artifact. The presence/absence analyses assumed that sequencing depth was roughly uniform across donors, and that assumption may not be true. Some IMGT-functional V segments, including TRBV6-2 and TRBV6-3, could not be distinguished by the 87-base-pair reads and were therefore excluded.

CDR1 and CDR2 (PRHDT, FYEKMQ) derive from the germline V gene (reference sequence). Its CDR3 holds 14 amino acids, cysteine through phenylalanine. Only the CDR3 part of the read is kept: 42 bases, read in frame from the first base. V loses 4 bases of germline sequence and J loses 6 bases, and the interval between the two ends is 13 bases. Libraries were made using the immunoSEQ multiplex PCR assay. For the multiplex PCR, a mixture combining 60 forward primers for TCR Vbeta segments and 13 reverse primers for TCR Jbeta segments was used. A multiplex PCR assay on genomic DNA amplified the CDR3 region of rearranged TCR beta genes. Amplified TCR beta libraries were sequenced as 87-base-pair reads on the Illumina HiSeq System. From the authors' description of their analysis: In a later analysis, 70 million to 95 million unique TCR beta chains were counted across the approximately 670 repertoires, and about 10 million of these chains were shared by at least two donors. Raw reads were error-corrected and collapsed into unique sequences with a nearest-neighbor algorithm that merged closely related sequences to remove PCR and sequencing errors. CDR3 sequences were aligned to IMGT reference sequences to assign V, D and J gene segments. For a sequence to be retained, a match of at least six nucleotides was required to both a V gene segment and a J gene segment. Rearrangements were called productive when the CDR3 lacked stop codons and stayed in frame with V and J; all others were non-productive. CDR3 was defined according to IMGT convention as the region running from the second conserved V-encoded cysteine to the conserved J-encoded phenylalanine. Sequences without an unambiguous match to a single V gene segment were excluded from the earlier analysis of 587 of the donors. An earlier analysis of about 600 of the donors called V segments functional above 56.7% productive rearrangements and segregating when the between-donor standard deviation exceeded 5%. A statistical classification framework was developed to diagnose cytomegalovirus status using the catalog of TCR beta chain sequences. In a later analysis, TCR nucleotide sequences were compared against IMGT/GENE-DB human TR gene sequences so that V and J genes could be assigned. The TCRdist pipeline was used in a later analysis to assign CDR3 sequences and most-parsimonious VDJ recombination scenarios. In a later analysis, every TCR beta chain was defined by the combination of its CDR3 amino acid sequence and its V-gene family, and reads without a unique V-gene family were dropped. To address suspected cross-contamination and a sequencing artifact, a later analysis removed approximately 600 highly shared, low-generation-probability nucleotide sequences. In a later analysis, a clonal expansion index for each public chain was calculated from normalized within-repertoire ranks of inferred template counts. A later analysis computed generation probabilities with a VDJ recombination model fitted to out-of-frame rearrangements, and checked the results against IGoR. A later analysis scored TCR-TCR, TCR-HLA and TCR-CMV co-occurrence with hypergeometric tests, applying a repertoire-size bias correction to TCR pairs. A later analysis estimated false discovery rates by permuting HLA or CMV assignments 20 times. In a later analysis, co-occurring TCRs were grouped using DBSCAN, with TCRdist sequence similarity added in when clustering inside HLA-allele-positive subsets. For co-occurrence clustering, repertoires with fewer than 30,000 or more than 120,000 public chains were excluded, along with a handful of repertoires with anomalous nucleotide sharing. TCRdb took over this immuneACCESS table, retaining in-frame rearrangements with V and J assigned. Such tables are incomplete; in checked studies, under half of the missing clones stem from an unresolved V gene, and the remainder is unexplained. Clone size and the V and J calls come from that table; the DNA yielded D and trimming. This sample has 300,000 or so clones in its table, and almost 85% of those were observed once. About 2% of the sample rests with the top ten.

In total, approximately 610 healthy bone marrow donors made up the cohort. At the time of sampling, all cohort members were nominally healthy, though unrecorded immune exposures were likely present. The donor tested CMV seropositive, placing the donor among the roughly 300 seropositive members of the cohort. A peripheral blood sample was provided by each donor, and peripheral blood mononuclear cells were used for TCR beta sequencing. The Qiagen DNeasy Blood Extraction Kit was used to extract genomic DNA from the blood cell samples. Comment on this clone: What this receptor recognizes is not known. No clone much larger than this one lies a single base away; base qualities are absent.

The V and J genes are TRBV13 and TRBJ2-1; a weak D assignment points to TRBD2 (6 bases agree). This sequence originates from a middle-aged woman in good health and CMV-seropositive. The sample comprised PBMCs. The CDR3 protein: CASSSYSGFNEQFF. The DNA sequence is as follows: TGTGCCAGCAGCTCATACAGCGGGTTCAATGAGCAGTTCTTC.